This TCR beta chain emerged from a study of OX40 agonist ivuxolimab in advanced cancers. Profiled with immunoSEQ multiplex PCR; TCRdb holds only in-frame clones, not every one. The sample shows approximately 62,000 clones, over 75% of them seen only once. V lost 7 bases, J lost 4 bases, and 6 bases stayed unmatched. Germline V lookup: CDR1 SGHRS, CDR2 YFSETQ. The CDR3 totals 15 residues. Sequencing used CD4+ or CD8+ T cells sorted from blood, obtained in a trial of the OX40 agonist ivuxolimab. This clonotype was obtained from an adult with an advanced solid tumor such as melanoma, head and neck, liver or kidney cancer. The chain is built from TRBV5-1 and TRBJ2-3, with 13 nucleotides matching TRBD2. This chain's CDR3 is CASGTSGGAADTQYF. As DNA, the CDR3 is TGCGCCAGCGGTACTAGCGGGGGGGCCGCAGATACGCAGTATTTT.